This TCR beta chain was profiled in a study of T-cell reconstitution after alpha-beta-depleted transplantation in children (dated by TCRdb to the mid-2010s). General notes on the study: T-cell immune reconstitution after TCRalphabeta/CD19-depleted allogeneic hematopoietic cell transplantation in children was quantitatively tracked in the study by means of TCR repertoire profiling.

Here is what the overall study found, with its caveats: The frequencies of hyperexpanded clones fell over the following months, and after one year, T-cell counts and TCRbeta diversity were mostly attributed to newly produced T cells. In some patients, high TCRbeta diversity at day 60 was attributed to recipient T cells and intrathymic progenitors that had survived conditioning. The apparently early recovery of alphabetaT-cell counts about two months after transplant reportedly depended on only several hundred rapidly expanded clones that came from non-depleted graft cells.

CDR1 DFQATT and CDR2 SNEGSKA are derived from the germline V gene (reference sequence). CDR3 length: 13 amino acids, cysteine to phenylalanine. The only DNA kept is the CDR3, 39 bases in frame from the first base. The V and J ends are trimmed by 3 bases and 7 bases, leaving 13 bases between them. The method behind the library was PCR. The instrument was an Illumina HiSeq 2500. TCR libraries were prepared with molecular barcoding, using unique molecular identifiers to normalize TCRbeta repertoire quantification. TCRdb ran its own pipeline on the public reads, namely fastp trimming at Q25 and MiXCR clone calling, and kept in-frame beta chains. One record per CDR3 amino acid sequence lists the most common genes and DNA. The table for this sample lists fewer than 550,000 distinct CDR3 sequences; 16% of them were counted only once. Jointly, the top ten make up around 30% of the sample. Note on this clonotype: There is no known antigen for this receptor. Base qualities are not recorded, but no much larger clone differs from it by a single base.

The sample's treatment or condition label, decoded: allogeneic hematopoietic cell transplantation with graft depleted of TCRalphabeta T cells and CD19 B cells. Transplant recipients were children who received TCRalphabeta/CD19-depleted allogeneic hematopoietic cell grafts. Material: PBMCs, mostly from graft donor cells, obtained 360 days after TCRalphabeta/CD19-depleted stem cell transplant. The sequence joins TRBV20-1 to TRBJ1-5; TRBD1 could be the D gene, as 5 bases match. The origin of this receptor is a boy in the first two years of life who had a stem cell transplant for Wiskott-Aldrich syndrome, so the T cells may come from the graft donor. CDR3 loop: CSARRGAQQPQHF. The base sequence is TGCAGTGCTAGGCGAGGGGCCCAACAGCCCCAGCATTTT.